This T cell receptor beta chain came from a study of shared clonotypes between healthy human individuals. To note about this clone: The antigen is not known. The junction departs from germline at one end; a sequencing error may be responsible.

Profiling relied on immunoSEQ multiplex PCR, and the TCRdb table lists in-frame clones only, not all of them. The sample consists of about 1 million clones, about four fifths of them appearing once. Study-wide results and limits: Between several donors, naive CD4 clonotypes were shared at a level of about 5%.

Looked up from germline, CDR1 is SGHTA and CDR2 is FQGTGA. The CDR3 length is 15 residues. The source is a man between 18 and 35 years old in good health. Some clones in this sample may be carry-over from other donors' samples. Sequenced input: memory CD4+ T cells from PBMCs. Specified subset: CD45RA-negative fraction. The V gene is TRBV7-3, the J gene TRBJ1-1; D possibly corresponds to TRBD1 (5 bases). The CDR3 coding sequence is TGTGCCAGCAGCCTAACGGGACTGGAGAACACTGAAGCTTTCTTT. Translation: CASSLTGLENTEAFF.